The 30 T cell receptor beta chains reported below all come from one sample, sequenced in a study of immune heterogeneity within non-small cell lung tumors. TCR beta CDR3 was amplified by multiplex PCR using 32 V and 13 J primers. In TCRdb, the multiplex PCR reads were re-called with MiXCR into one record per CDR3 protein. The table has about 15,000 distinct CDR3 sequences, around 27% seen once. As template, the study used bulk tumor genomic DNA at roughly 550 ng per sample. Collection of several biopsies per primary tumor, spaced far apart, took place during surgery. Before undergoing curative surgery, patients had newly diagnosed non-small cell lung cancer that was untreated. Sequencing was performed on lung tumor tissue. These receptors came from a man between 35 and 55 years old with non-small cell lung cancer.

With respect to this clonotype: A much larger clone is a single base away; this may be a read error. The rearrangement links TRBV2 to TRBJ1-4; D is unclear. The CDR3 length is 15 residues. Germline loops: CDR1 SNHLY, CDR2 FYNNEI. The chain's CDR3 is CASRFQVGRNEKPFF. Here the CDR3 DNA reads TGTGCCAGCAGGTTCCAGGTTGGGAGGAATGAAAAACCGTTTTTT.

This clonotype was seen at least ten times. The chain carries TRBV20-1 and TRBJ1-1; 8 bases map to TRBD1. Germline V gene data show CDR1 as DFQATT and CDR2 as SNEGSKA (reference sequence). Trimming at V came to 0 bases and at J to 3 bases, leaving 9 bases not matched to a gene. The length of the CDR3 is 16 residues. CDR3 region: CSARDGFRGRDTEAFF. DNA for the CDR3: TGCAGTGCTAGAGATGGTTTCAGGGGGCGGGACACTGAAGCTTTCTTT.

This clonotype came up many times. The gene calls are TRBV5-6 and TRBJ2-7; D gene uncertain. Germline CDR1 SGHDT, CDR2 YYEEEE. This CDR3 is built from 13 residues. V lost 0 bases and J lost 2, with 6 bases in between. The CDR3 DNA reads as TGTGCCAGCAGCTTGGACAGTCCCTACGAGCAGTACTTC. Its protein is CASSLDSPYEQYF. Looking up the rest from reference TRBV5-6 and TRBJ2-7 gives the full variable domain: DAGVTQSPTHLIKTRGQQVTLRCSPKSGHDTVSWYQQALGQGPQFIFQYYEEEERQRGNFPDRFSGHQFPNYSSELNVNALLLGDSALYLCASSLDSPYEQYFGPGTRLTVT.

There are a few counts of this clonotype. In nucleotides, the CDR3 is TGTGCCGGGCTCGGTGGCGTCGCTAATGAAAAACTGTTTTTT. Translation gives CAGLGGVANEKLFF. The chain employs TRBV30 and TRBJ1-4; D not certain. Germline V gives CDR1 GTSNPN, CDR2 SVGIG (reference sequence). V lost 8 bases and J lost 3, with 16 bases in between. The CDR3 is 14 residues long.

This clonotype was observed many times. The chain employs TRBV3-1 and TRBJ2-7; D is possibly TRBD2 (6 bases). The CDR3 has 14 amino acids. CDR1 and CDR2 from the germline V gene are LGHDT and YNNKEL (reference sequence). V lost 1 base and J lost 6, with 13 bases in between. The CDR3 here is CASSQGRLVVEQYF. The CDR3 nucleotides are TGTGCCAGCAGCCAAGGGCGACTAGTTGTCGAGCAGTACTTC.

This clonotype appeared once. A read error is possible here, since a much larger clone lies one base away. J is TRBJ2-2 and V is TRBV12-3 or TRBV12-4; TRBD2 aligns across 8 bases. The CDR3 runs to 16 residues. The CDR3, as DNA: TGTGCCAGCAGTTTCGGTAGCGGGGTAAACACCTGGGAGCTGTTTTTT. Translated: CASSFGSGVNTWELFF.

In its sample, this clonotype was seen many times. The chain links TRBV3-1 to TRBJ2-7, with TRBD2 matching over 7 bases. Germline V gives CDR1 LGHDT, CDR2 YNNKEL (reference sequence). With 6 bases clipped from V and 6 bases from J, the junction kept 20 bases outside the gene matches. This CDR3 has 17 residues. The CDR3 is CASSHRPGTTFKGEQYF. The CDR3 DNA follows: TGTGCCAGCAGTCATCGCCCCGGGACTACGTTCAAGGGCGAGCAGTACTTC.

The DNA of the CDR3 is TGTGCCAGCAGCTTAGGGCAGGACCGCCGTTACCAAGAGACCCAGTACTTC. Its translation is CASSLGQDRRYQETQYF. This chain links TRBV11-3 with TRBJ2-5; no clear D. Germline assignment: CDR1 SGHNT and CDR2 YENEEA. The CDR3 has 17 amino acids. The germline V and J ends were trimmed by 1 base and 0 bases, with 15 bases remaining between them.

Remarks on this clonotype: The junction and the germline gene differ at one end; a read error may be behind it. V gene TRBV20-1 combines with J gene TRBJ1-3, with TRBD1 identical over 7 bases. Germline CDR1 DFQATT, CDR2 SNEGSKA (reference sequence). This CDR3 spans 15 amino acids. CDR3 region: CSVPSGQYSGNTIFF. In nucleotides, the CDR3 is TGCAGTGTTCCCTCGGGACAGTACTCTGGAAACACCATTTTTTTT.

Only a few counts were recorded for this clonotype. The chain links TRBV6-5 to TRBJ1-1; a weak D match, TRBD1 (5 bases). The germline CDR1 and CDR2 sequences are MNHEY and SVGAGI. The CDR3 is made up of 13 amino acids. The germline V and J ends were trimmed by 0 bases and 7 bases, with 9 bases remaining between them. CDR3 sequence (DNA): TGTGCCAGCAGTTACTCGACAGAGGTTGAAGCTTTCTTT. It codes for CASSYSTEVEAFF.

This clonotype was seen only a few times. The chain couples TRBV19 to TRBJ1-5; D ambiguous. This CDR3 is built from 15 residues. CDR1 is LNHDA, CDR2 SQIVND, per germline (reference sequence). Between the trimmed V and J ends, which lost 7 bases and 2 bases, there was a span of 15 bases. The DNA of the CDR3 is TGTGCCAGTACCATTCGGGCTGGGGGCAATCAGCCCCAGCATTTT. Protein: CASTIRAGGNQPQHF. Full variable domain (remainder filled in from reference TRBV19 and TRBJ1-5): DGGITQSPKYLFRKEGQNVTLSCEQNLNHDAMYWYRQDPGQGLRLIYYSQIVNDFQKGDIAEGYSVSREKKESFPLTVTSAQKNPTAFYLCASTIRAGGNQPQHFGDGTRLSIL.

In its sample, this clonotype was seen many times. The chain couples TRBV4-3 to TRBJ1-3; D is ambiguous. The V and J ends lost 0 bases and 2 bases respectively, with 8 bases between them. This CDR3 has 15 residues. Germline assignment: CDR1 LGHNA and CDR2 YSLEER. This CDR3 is CASSQDPDPGNTIYF. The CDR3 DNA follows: TGCGCCAGCAGCCAAGATCCAGATCCTGGAAACACCATATATTTT.

As DNA, the CDR3 is TGTGCCAGCAGCACCCGGACTAGTGGCTCCTACAATGAGCAGTTCTTC. Amino acid sequence: CASSTRTSGSYNEQFF. J is TRBJ2-1 and V is TRBV5-6; TRBD2 aligns across 7 bases. The CDR3 sequence is 16 residues long. Germline V gene data show CDR1 as SGHDT and CDR2 as YYEEEE. Trimming removed 4 bases from V and 0 bases from J; junction bases left unmatched: 7.

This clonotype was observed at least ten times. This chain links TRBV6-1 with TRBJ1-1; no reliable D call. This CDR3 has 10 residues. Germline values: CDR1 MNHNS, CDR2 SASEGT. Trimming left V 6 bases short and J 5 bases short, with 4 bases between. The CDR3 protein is CASRETEAFF. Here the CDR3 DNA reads TGTGCCAGCAGAGAAACTGAAGCTTTCTTT.

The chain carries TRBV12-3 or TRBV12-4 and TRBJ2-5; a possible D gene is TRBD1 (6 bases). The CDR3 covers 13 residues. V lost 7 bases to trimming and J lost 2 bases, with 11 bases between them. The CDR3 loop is CASNQGLQETQYF. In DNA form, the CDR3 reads TGTGCCAGCAATCAGGGGCTTCAAGAGACCCAGTACTTC.

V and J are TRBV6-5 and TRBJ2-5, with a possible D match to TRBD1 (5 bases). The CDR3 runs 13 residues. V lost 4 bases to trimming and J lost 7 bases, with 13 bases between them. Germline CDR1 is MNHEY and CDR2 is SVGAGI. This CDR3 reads CASSFLQGSTQYF. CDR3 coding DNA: TGTGCCAGCAGTTTCCTCCAGGGCTCGACCCAGTACTTC.

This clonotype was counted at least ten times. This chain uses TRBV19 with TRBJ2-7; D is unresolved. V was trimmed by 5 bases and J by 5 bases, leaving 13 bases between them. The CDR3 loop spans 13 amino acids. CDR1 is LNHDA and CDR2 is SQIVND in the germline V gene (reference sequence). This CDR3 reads CASSATYLHEQYF. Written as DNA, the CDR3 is TGTGCCAGTAGTGCCACGTATCTCCACGAGCAGTACTTC.

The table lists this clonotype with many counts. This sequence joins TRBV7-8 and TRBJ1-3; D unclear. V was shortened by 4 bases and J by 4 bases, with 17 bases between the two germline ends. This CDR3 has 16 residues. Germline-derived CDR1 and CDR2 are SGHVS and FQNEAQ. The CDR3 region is CASSYPANSPGNTIYF. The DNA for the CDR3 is TGTGCCAGCAGCTACCCGGCCAACAGTCCCGGAAACACCATATATTTT.

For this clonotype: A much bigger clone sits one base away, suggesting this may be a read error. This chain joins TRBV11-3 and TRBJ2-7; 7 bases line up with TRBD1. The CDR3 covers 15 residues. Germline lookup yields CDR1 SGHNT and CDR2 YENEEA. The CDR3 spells CAISSAGTATYEQYF. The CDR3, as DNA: TGTGCCATCAGCTCCGCCGGGACAGCCACCTACGAGCAGTACTTC. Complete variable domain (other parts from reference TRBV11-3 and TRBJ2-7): EAGVVQSPRYKIIEKKQPVAFWCNPISGHNTLYWYLQNLGQGPELLIRYENEEAVDDSQLPKDRFSAERLKGVDSTLKIQPAELGDSAVYLCAISSAGTATYEQYFGPGTRLTVT.

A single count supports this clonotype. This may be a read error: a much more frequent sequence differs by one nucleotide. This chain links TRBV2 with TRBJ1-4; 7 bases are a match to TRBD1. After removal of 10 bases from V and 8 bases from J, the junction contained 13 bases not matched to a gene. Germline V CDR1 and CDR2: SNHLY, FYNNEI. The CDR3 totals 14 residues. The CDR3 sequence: CANRDRTGQEKLFF. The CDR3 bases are TGTGCCAACAGGGACAGAACAGGGCAAGAAAAACTGTTTTTT.

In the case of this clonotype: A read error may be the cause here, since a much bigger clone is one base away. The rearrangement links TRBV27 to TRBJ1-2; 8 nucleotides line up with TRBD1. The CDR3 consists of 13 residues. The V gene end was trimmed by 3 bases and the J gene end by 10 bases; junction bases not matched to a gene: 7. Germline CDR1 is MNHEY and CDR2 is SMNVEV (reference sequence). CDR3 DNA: TGTGCCAGCAGTTTGTCAGGGGGCACTGTCTACACCTTC. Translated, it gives CASSLSGGTVYTF.

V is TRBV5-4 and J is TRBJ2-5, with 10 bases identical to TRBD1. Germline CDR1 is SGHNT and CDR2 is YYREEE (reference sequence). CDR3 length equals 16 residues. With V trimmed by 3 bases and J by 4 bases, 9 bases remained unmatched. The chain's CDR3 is CASSWRDRGLRETQYF. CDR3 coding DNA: TGTGCCAGCAGCTGGCGGGACAGGGGCCTTCGAGAGACCCAGTACTTC.

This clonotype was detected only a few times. The CDR3 DNA follows: TGTGCCAGCAGCTTAGCCGGGGCCCTCACAGATACGCAGTATTTT. This encodes CASSLAGALTDTQYF. The chain employs TRBV5-8 and TRBJ2-3, with D perhaps being TRBD1 or TRBD2 (5 bases each). Germline V gene lookup returns CDR1 SGHTS and CDR2 YDEGEE. The CDR3 runs 15 residues. Deletions cut 2 bases from V and 2 bases from J, with 12 bases between.

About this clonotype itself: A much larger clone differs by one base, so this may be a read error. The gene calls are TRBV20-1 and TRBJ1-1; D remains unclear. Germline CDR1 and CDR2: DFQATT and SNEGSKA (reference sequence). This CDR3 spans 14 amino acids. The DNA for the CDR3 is TGCATTGCCCCTCCCCCAAGGGTTAGTAGTGAAGCTTTCTTT. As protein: CIAPPPRVSSEAFF.

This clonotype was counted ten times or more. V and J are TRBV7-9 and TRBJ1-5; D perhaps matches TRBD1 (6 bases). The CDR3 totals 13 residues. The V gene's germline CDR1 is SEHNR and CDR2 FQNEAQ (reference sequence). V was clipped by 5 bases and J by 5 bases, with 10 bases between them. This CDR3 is CASSKGGDQPQHF. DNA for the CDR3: TGTGCCAGCAGCAAAGGGGGGGATCAGCCCCAGCATTTT. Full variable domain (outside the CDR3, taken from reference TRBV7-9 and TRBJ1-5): DTGVSQNPRHKITKRGQNVTFRCDPISEHNRLYWYRQTLGQGPEFLTYFQNEAQLEKSRLLSDRFSAERPKGSFSTLEIQRTEQGDSAMYLCASSKGGDQPQHFGDGTRLSIL.

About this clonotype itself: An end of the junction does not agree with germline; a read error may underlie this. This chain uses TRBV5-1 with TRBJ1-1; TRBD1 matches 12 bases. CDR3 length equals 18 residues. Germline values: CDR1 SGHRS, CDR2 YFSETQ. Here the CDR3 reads CASSLVPGQGAISTEDFF. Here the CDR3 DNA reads TGCGCCAGCAGCTTGGTTCCGGGACAGGGGGCAATCAGCACTGAAGATTTCTTT.

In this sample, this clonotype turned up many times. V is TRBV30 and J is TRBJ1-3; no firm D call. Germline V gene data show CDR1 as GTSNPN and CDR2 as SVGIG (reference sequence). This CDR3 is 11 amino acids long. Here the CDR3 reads CAVGSGNTIYF. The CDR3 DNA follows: TGTGCTGTGGGTTCTGGAAACACCATATATTTT.

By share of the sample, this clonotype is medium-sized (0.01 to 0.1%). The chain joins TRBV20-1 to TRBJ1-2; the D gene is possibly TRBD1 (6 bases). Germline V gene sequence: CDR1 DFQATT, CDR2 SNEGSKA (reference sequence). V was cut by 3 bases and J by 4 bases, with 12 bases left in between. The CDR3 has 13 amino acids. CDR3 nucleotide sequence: TGCAGTGCTAGGTCAGGGGTTGGCTATGGCTACACCTTC. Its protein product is CSARSGVGYGYTF.

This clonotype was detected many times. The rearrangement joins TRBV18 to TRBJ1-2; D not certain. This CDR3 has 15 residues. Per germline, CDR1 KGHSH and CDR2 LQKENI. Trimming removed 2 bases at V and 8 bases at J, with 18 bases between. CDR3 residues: CASSPGSARREGYTF. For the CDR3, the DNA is TGTGCCAGCTCACCAGGTAGCGCCCGGAGGGAAGGCTACACCTTC. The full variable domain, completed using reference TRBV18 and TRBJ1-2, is NAGVMQNPRHLVRRRGQEARLRCSPMKGHSHVYWYRQLPEEGLKFMVYLQKENIIDESGMPKERFSAEFPKEGPSILRIQQVVRGDSAAYFCASSPGSARREGYTFGSGTRLTVV.

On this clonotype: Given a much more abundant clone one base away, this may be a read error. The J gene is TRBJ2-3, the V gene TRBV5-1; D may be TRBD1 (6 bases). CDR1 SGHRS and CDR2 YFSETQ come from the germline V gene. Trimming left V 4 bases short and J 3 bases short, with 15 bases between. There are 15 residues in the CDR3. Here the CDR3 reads CASSPVTGRTDTQYF. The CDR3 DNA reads TGCGCCAGCAGCCCCGTGACAGGAAGGACAGATACGCAGTATTTT.